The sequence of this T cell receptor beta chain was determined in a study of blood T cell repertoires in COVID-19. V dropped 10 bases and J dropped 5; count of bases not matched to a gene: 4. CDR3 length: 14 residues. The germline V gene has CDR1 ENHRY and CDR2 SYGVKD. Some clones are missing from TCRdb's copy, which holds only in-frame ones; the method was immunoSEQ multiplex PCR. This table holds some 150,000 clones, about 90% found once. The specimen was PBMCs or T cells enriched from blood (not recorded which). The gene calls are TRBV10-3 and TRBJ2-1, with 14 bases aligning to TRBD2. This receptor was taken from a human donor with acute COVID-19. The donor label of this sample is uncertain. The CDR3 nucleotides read TGTGCCACGGGACTAGCGGGGGCTAACAATGAGCAGTTCTTC. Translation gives CATGLAGANNEQFF.